The sequence of this T cell receptor beta chain was determined in a study of blood T cell repertoires in COVID-19. Study-level background: The United States, Italy and Spain supplied acute and convalescent COVID-19 samples.

Original analysis: Amplifying reference gene primers gave estimates of nucleated cell counts. The method was immunoSEQ multiplex PCR; TCRdb's version includes in-frame clones alone and lacks a portion of them. For V, J and clone size, that table is used; D and trimming come from the DNA. Of about 160,000 clones in the sample, 70% to 90% were seen once. Looked up from germline, CDR1 is KGHSH and CDR2 is LQKENI. The V end lost 2 bases, the J end lost 8 bases, and 12 bases lay between the germline ends. CDR3 length equals 13 residues. The chain combines TRBV18 with TRBJ1-2, with D perhaps matching TRBD1 (5 bases). Sequenced sample: peripheral blood. This TCR was sampled from a man between 60 and 75 years old with acute or convalescent COVID-19. The CDR3 here is CASSPGQGIGYTF. The CDR3 region has the DNA TGTGCCAGCTCACCAGGGCAGGGCATCGGCTACACCTTC. Drawing the rest from reference TRBV18 and TRBJ1-2, the complete variable domain is NAGVMQNPRHLVRRRGQEARLRCSPMKGHSHVYWYRQLPEEGLKFMVYLQKENIIDESGMPKERFSAEFPKEGPSILRIQQVVRGDSAAYFCASSPGQGIGYTFGSGTRLTVV.